The present entry profiles one T cell receptor beta chain with its context. CDR3 length: 11 amino acids. Germline V CDR1 and CDR2: MNHEY, SVGAGI. The data were taken from a study of preoperative IRX-2 immunotherapy in early breast cancer. Specified treatment: preoperative locoregional IRX-2 cytokine immunotherapy. Samples came from a phase Ib trial of preoperative locoregional IRX-2 cytokine immunotherapy. Profiling relied on immunoSEQ multiplex PCR, and the TCRdb table lists in-frame clones only, not all of them. The data show 28,000 or so clones, almost 90% seen once. The clonotype comes from a human donor with breast cancer. Collection took place from a patient treated with IRX-2 immunotherapy. The chain is built from TRBV6-5 and TRBJ2-7; TRBD1 agrees at 7 bases. CDR3 nucleotides: TGTGCAGCACAACAGGGGTACGAGCAGTACTTC. Translated: CAAQQGYEQYF.